This T cell receptor beta chain is drawn from a study of T cell repertoires in cytomegalovirus infection. Study-level background: CMV infection together with matching HLA type was indicated by public TCR beta signatures.

Each CDR3 protein is one row after TCRdb ran MiXCR on the reads. The sample consists of over 250,000 distinct CDR3 sequences, roughly a fifth of them appearing once. General study results and limits: Cumulative public TCR beta family frequency identified carriers of CMV plus the relevant HLA. HLA-C-restricted CMV clonotypes gave the most frequent clonotype in two of eight donors.

This clonotype has more than one count but fewer than ten. The antigen remains unidentified. Per the germline V gene, CDR1 is DFQATT and CDR2 is SNEGSKA (reference sequence). J lost 0 bases, V lost 1 base, and 16 bases had no gene match. The CDR3 length is 19 residues. The gene calls are TRBV20-1 and TRBJ2-3; 7 nucleotides agree with TRBD2. The source was cultured PBMCs, collected from culture after CMV antigen stimulation. The sequence was obtained from a human donor in good health (CMV status not recorded). Some clones in this sample may be carry-over from other donors' samples. The CDR3 loop reads CSARGLRLAELLSTDTQYF. The DNA of the CDR3 is TGCAGTGCTAGAGGGTTACGTCTAGCGGAACTCCTAAGCACAGATACGCAGTATTTT.